The 7 T cell receptor beta chains given below trace back to one sample, sequenced in a study of T cells after somatic rescue of genetic block. Sequenced by immunoSEQ multiplex PCR; TCRdb stores in-frame clones only, minus some. Of 45,000 to 55,000 clones listed, about 96% are singletons. The source material was peripheral blood mononuclear cells (PBMCs). Source of these receptors: a child in the first two years of life.

This sequence joins TRBV7-2 and TRBJ2-1; maybe TRBD2 (5 bases). The CDR3 runs to 16 residues. The V gene's germline CDR1 is SGHTA and CDR2 FQGNSA. Trimming removed 4 bases at V and 4 bases at J, with 17 bases between. This CDR3 reads CASSSRGSAPYNEQFF. The CDR3 DNA reads TGTGCCAGCAGCTCCAGAGGGTCTGCACCATACAATGAGCAGTTCTTC.

This chain uses TRBV18 with TRBJ1-4; 9 bases are shared with TRBD1. CDR1 is KGHSH, CDR2 LQKENI, per germline. The CDR3 is made up of 14 amino acids. V trimming: 3 bases; J trimming: 5 bases; junction bases outside the gene matches: 1. CDR3 sequence: CASSPDRGNEKLFF. The CDR3 DNA follows: TGTGCCAGCTCACCGGACAGGGGAAATGAAAAACTGTTTTTT.

J is TRBJ2-1 and V is TRBV7-3; 12 nucleotides agree with TRBD2. Germline values: CDR1 SGHTA, CDR2 FQGTGA. Trimming cost V 5 bases and J 0 bases; bases outside gene matches: 5. There are 17 residues in the CDR3. The DNA of the CDR3 is TGTGCCAGCAGCCCTAAGACTAGCGGGAGCTCCTACAATGAGCAGTTCTTC. Its translation: CASSPKTSGSSYNEQFF. Supplemented by reference TRBV7-3 and TRBJ2-1, the full variable domain reads GAGVSQTPSNKVTEKGKYVELRCDPISGHTALYWYRQSLGQGPEFLIYFQGTGAADDSGLPNDRFFAVRPEGSVSTLKIQRTERGDSAVYLCASSPKTSGSSYNEQFFGPGTRLTVL.

The chain joins TRBV27 to TRBJ2-3, with 8 bases aligning to TRBD2. The CDR3 runs to 15 residues. Germline assignment: CDR1 MNHEY and CDR2 SMNVEV (reference sequence). The V gene end was trimmed by 5 bases and the J gene end by 5 bases; junction bases not matched to a gene: 9. CDR3 in DNA: TGTGCCAGCAGTAAGCGGGAGAAGGAAAGAGATACGCAGTATTTT. This encodes CASSKREKERDTQYF.

The chain is built from TRBV21-1 and TRBJ2-1; the DNA was not compared with TRBD2, the D call given in the table. TRBV21-1 counts as a pseudogene. CDR3 length: 13 residues. The CDR3 DNA follows: TGTGCCAGCAGCAAAAAAACTAGCAATGAGCAGTTCTTC. Amino acid sequence: CASSKKTSNEQFF.

With respect to this clone: Other DNA sequences from this sample encode an identical CDR3 as well. The genes are TRBV5-4 and TRBJ2-7; D not resolved. Germline CDR1 reads SGHNT; CDR2 reads YYREEE (reference sequence). Trimming pared 0 bases from V and 2 bases from J, leaving 3 bases between. The CDR3 totals 12 residues. As DNA, the CDR3 is TGTGCCAGCAGCTTGGACACCTACGAGCAGTACTTC. The encoded protein is CASSLDTYEQYF.

This chain uses TRBV5-1 with TRBJ1-6; possibly TRBD1 for D (5 bases). V was trimmed by 4 bases and J by 6 bases, leaving 14 bases between them. The CDR3 runs 15 residues. CDR1 and CDR2 (germline): SGHRS, YFSETQ. CDR3: CASSLLTASNSPLHF. In nucleotides, the CDR3 is TGCGCCAGCAGCCTGCTGACAGCATCTAATTCACCCCTCCACTTT.